The 20 T cell receptor beta chains listed next were all sequenced from one sample in a study of CD4+ T cells in melanoma. TCRdb's copy holds only in-frame clones and misses some; the assay was immunoSEQ multiplex PCR. The data show under 10,000 clones, 55% to 75% seen once. Material: tumor tissue. The origin of the receptors is a human donor with melanoma.

The gene calls are TRBV7-2 and TRBJ1-5; D is ambiguous. V was trimmed by 1 base and J by 10 bases, leaving 11 bases between them. Germline assignment: CDR1 SGHTA and CDR2 FQGNSA. This CDR3 has 13 residues. The CDR3 DNA reads TGTGCCAGCAGCTTAGTCGGCGCCAGACCCCAGCATTTT. Its translation is CASSLVGARPQHF.

The V and J genes are TRBV5-1 and TRBJ2-2, with D perhaps being TRBD1 or TRBD2 (6 bases each). This CDR3 is built from 14 residues. From germline, CDR1 is SGHRS and CDR2 YFSETQ. With 5 bases removed from V and 4 bases from J, the gap between germline ends came to 12 bases. Here the CDR3 DNA reads TGCGCCAGCAGAGGGGGGCAAGGCACCGGGGAGCTGTTTTTT. Its protein is CASRGGQGTGELFF.

This clone was seen only a few times. J is TRBJ2-1 and V is TRBV2, with D hard to call. Germline loops: CDR1 SNHLY, CDR2 FYNNEI. The V gene lost 6 bases and the J gene lost 6 bases, with 12 bases spanning the gap. This CDR3 region has 13 residues. CDR3 loop: CASRETSANEQFF. CDR3 in DNA: TGTGCCAGCAGGGAAACATCGGCCAATGAGCAGTTCTTC.

This rearrangement joins TRBV6-6 to TRBJ2-5; 12 bases match TRBD2. The CDR3 consists of 16 residues. J was trimmed by 5 bases and V by 0 bases; bases with no gene match: 4. CDR1 MNHNY and CDR2 SVGAGI come from the germline V gene (reference sequence). The CDR3 loop is CASSYSLAGGRETQYF. DNA for the CDR3: TGTGCCAGCAGTTACTCGCTAGCGGGGGGGCGGGAGACCCAGTACTTC.

The V gene is TRBV7-6, the J gene TRBJ1-1, with TRBD1 matching 8 bases. Germline CDR1 reads SGHVS; CDR2 reads FNYEAQ. Unmatched junction bases numbered 4, after V lost 5 bases and J lost 5 bases. This CDR3 contains 13 residues. CDR3 sequence reads: CASSIGQGTEAFF. The DNA of the CDR3 is TGTGCCAGCAGCATAGGACAGGGAACTGAAGCTTTCTTT.

The CDR3, as DNA: TGTGCCAGTAGTATTGGTAGACAGATCTTCTATGGCTACACCTTC. Translated: CASSIGRQIFYGYTF. The chain recombines TRBV19 with TRBJ1-2; D may be TRBD1 (5 bases). CDR1 and CDR2 (germline): LNHDA, SQIVND (reference sequence). The V end was cut by 3 bases, the J end by 4 bases, with 15 bases between. The CDR3 loop spans 15 amino acids.

The chain carries TRBV7-2 and TRBJ1-2; tentative D call: TRBD1 (6 bases). Trimming removed 1 base from V and 7 bases from J, with 16 bases in between. Germline-derived CDR1 and CDR2 are SGHTA and FQGNSA. The CDR3 runs 15 residues. The CDR3 sequence: CASSLELGAVSGYTF. In DNA, the CDR3 is TGTGCCAGCAGCTTAGAGCTGGGGGCGGTTAGTGGCTACACCTTC. The whole variable domain, filled in from reference TRBV7-2 and TRBJ1-2, reads GAGVSQSPSNKVTEKGKDVELRCDPISGHTALYWYRQSLGQGLEFLIYFQGNSAPDKSGLPSDRFSAERTGGSVSTLTIQRTQQEDSAVYLCASSLELGAVSGYTFGSGTRLTVV.

In its sample, this clone was seen once. The chain uses TRBV19 and TRBJ1-5, with D hard to call. The germline V and J ends were trimmed by 3 bases and 11 bases, with 8 bases remaining between them. The CDR3 sequence is 11 residues long. CDR1 is LNHDA and CDR2 is SQIVND in the germline V gene (reference sequence). The CDR3 bases are TGTGCCAGTAGTATGGGATGGGCCCAGCATTTT. It translates to CASSMGWAQHF.

The V call is TRBV4-2, the J call TRBJ1-3; D gene unclear. V lost 4 bases and J 3 bases, leaving 7 bases between the germline ends. Germline values: CDR1 LGHNA, CDR2 YNFKEQ. The CDR3 extends over 13 amino acids. CDR3 in amino acids: CASSPSHGNTIYF. The CDR3, as DNA: TGTGCCAGCAGCCCTAGCCATGGAAACACCATATATTTT.

V is TRBV5-4 and J is TRBJ2-2, with 8 bases that match TRBD1. Germline CDR1 and CDR2: SGHNT and YYREEE (reference sequence). Losses at the gene ends were 3 bases for V and 3 bases for J; bases not matched to a gene: 16. This CDR3 spans 19 amino acids. CDR3 coding DNA: TGTGCCAGCAGCTCTCGGGCAGGGGGCGCGATGGAAGACACCGGGGAGCTGTTTTTT. This translates into CASSSRAGGAMEDTGELFF.

The chain has TRBV30 and TRBJ1-2; TRBD1 agrees at 12 bases. The CDR3 consists of 16 residues. Trimming cost V 1 base and J 7 bases; bases outside gene matches: 10. Germline CDR1 GTSNPN, CDR2 SVGIG (reference sequence). CDR3 sequence: CAWSETQGQGAGGYTF. As DNA, the CDR3 is TGTGCCTGGAGTGAAACCCAGGGACAGGGGGCCGGTGGCTACACCTTC.

J is TRBJ2-3 and V is TRBV9, with TRBD2 identical over 7 bases. V shed 4 bases and J 1 base; nucleotides not matched to a gene: 9. The CDR3 covers 16 residues. Germline CDR1 is SGDLS and CDR2 is YYNGEE. CDR3 sequence (DNA): TGTGCCAGCAGCCCAGGGTGGGGAGGGGGCACAGATACGCAGTATTTT. This sequence encodes CASSPGWGGGTDTQYF. Full variable domain (missing parts from reference TRBV9 and TRBJ2-3): DSGVTQTPKHLITATGQRVTLRCSPRSGDLSVYWYQQSLDQGLQFLIQYYNGEERAKGNILERFSAQQFPDLHSELNLSSLELGDSALYFCASSPGWGGGTDTQYFGPGTRLTVL.

This clone counts as medium-sized. V and J are TRBV6-5 and TRBJ1-5; a possible D gene is TRBD1 (6 bases). Germline V gene data show CDR1 as MNHEY and CDR2 as SVGAGI. The CDR3 totals 13 residues. V was shortened by 5 bases and J by 7 bases, with 12 bases between the two germline ends. As DNA, the CDR3 is TGTGCCAGCAGTCACAGGGATGGCCAGCCCCAGCATTTT. Its translation: CASSHRDGQPQHF.

There are a few counts of this clone. CDR3 DNA: TGTGCCAGCAGCACGACAGGGTATGTGACTGAAGCTTTCTTT. Encoded protein: CASSTTGYVTEAFF. The chain recombines TRBV7-2 with TRBJ1-1; 7 positions agree with TRBD1. The CDR3 runs 14 residues. V lost 5 bases and J lost 5; bases outside the gene matches: 8. Per the germline V gene, CDR1 is SGHTA and CDR2 is FQGNSA.

V is TRBV6-5 and J is TRBJ1-2; the D is unclear. The length of the CDR3 is 15 residues. The germline CDR1 and CDR2 sequences are MNHEY and SVGAGI. V shed 5 bases and J shed 0 bases, with 13 bases lying between them. The chain's CDR3 is CASSPYRDPNYGYTF. As DNA, the CDR3 is TGTGCCAGCAGTCCCTACCGGGATCCTAACTATGGCTACACCTTC.

V is TRBV10-3 and J is TRBJ2-7; 8 positions agree with TRBD2. The CDR3 is 13 residues long. The germline CDR1 and CDR2 sequences are ENHRY and SYGVKD. The V gene end was trimmed by 10 bases and the J gene end by 4 bases; junction bases not matched to a gene: 9. DNA for the CDR3: TGTGCCAACCAGTTGGCGGGGGGTTACGAGCAGTACTTC. Its protein product is CANQLAGGYEQYF.

In its sample, this clone was seen a few times. CDR3 sequence reads: CASSPSIGGPTEAFF. The CDR3 nucleotides read TGCGCCAGCAGCCCTAGTATTGGAGGGCCGACTGAAGCTTTCTTT. The J gene is TRBJ1-1, the V gene TRBV5-1; D gene unclear. Germline V CDR1 and CDR2: SGHRS, YFSETQ. Trimming stripped 4 bases from V and 5 bases from J, with 18 bases between. CDR3 length: 15 residues.

The J gene is TRBJ1-1, the V gene TRBV6-1; D is uncertain. Germline CDR1 and CDR2: MNHNS and SASEGT. The CDR3 contains 12 residues. Trimming left V 6 bases short and J 0 bases short, with 5 bases between. CDR3 sequence (DNA): TGTGCCAGCAGCATCCTGAACACTGAAGCTTTCTTT. It is translated as CASSILNTEAFF.

This chain links TRBV5-1 with TRBJ1-5; D is perhaps TRBD1 (5 bases). V lost 2 bases and J lost 7, with 10 bases in between. This CDR3 contains 13 residues. Germline loops: CDR1 SGHRS, CDR2 YFSETQ. DNA of the CDR3: TGCGCCAGCAGCTTCGGGGGGAGCCAGCCCCAGCATTTT. Amino acid sequence: CASSFGGSQPQHF.

This clone was seen once. V and J are TRBV2 and TRBJ2-3; D remains unclear. Trimming removed 6 bases at V and 7 bases at J, with 11 bases between. Germline V gives CDR1 SNHLY, CDR2 FYNNEI. The CDR3 is made up of 12 amino acids. The CDR3: CASSELPNTQYF. The CDR3 DNA sequence: TGTGCCAGCAGCGAACTGCCCAATACGCAGTATTTT.